Listed below are T cell receptor beta chains from one sample, sequenced in a study of immune characterization of retroperitoneal liposarcoma. TCRdb itself ran the PCR reads through MiXCR, one entry per CDR3 protein. The sample carries approximately 7,100 distinct CDR3 sequences, around 30% recorded once. The sequenced sample consisted of tumor tissue. The receptor set was obtained from a female donor with retroperitoneal liposarcoma. The CDR3 runs from the conserved cysteine through the conserved F or W.

>TRBV7-8|TRBJ2-3
CASTHGTVGADTQYF
>TRBV12-5|TRBJ1-5
CASGLAQGARSNQPQHF
>TRBV24-1|TRBJ2-1
CATSDAGTGKNEQFF
>TRBV7-2|TRBJ2-3
CASSLSASTDTQYF
>TRBV10-3|-
CAISGGREAPYNEQYF
>TRBV5-6|TRBJ1-1
CASSLVYTGNTEAFF
>TRBV6-5|TRBJ2-1
CASSYQGYSSSGQFF
>TRBV27|TRBJ2-1
CASSRGGQPGNEQFF
>TRBV6-1|TRBJ2-1
CASPGTGNEQFF
>TRBV10-3|TRBJ2-3
CAISAGGIGTDTQYF
>TRBV11-3|TRBJ1-4
CASSLDGQSPTNEKLFF
>TRBV4-1|TRBJ2-3
CASSQSGREADTQYF
>TRBV6-1|TRBJ2-1
CASSAGTSGLFNEQFF
>TRBV6-1|TRBJ2-1
CASGQGSYNEQFF
>TRBV27|-
CASRPGQGQTSAYEQYF
>TRBV19|TRBJ2-1
CASSISGGEYNEQFF
>TRBV6-6|TRBJ2-5
CASTEEVSSYNEQYF
>TRBV11-2|TRBJ2-3
CASSLWRAGGRTDTQYF
>TRBV7-6|TRBJ2-5
CASSLGLAGINEQYF
>TRBV18|TRBJ2-1
CASSPAGEQFF
>TRBV11-2|TRBJ2-1
CASSPRWLGSSYEQFF
>TRBV6-1|TRBJ2-5
CASSLLAGALHEQYF
>TRBV6-2/TRBV6-3|TRBJ2-3
CASSYPASRETQYF
>TRBV6-1|TRBJ2-7
CASRHRGDSYEQYF
>TRBV6-1|TRBJ2-3
CASRPEKTVSTDTQYF
>TRBV7-2|TRBJ2-3
CASSLWSGGSLKGDTQYF
>TRBV3-1|TRBJ1-1
CASSLTTGNTEAFF
>TRBV6-1|-
CASNPRSGITGRETQYF
>TRBV6-5|TRBJ1-6
CASRVSGQNSPLHF
>TRBV5-8|TRBJ2-5
CASSLSEETQYF
>TRBV6-1|TRBJ1-1
CASLIQGGGTEAFF
>TRBV12-3/TRBV12-4|TRBJ1-1
CASSHRPGQATEAFF
>TRBV6-1|TRBJ2-2
CASSEEGIQGLNTGELFF
>TRBV6-1|TRBJ1-1
CASRQKGGMNTEAFF
>TRBV6-1|TRBJ1-1
CASSRRVLGTEAFF
>TRBV12-3/TRBV12-4|TRBJ2-1
CASSLLAGNEQFF
>TRBV6-6|TRBJ2-1
CASSYVAGGPREQFF
>TRBV27|TRBJ2-7
CASSSSYEQYF
>TRBV6-6|TRBJ2-3
CASSYSGGTDTQYF
>TRBV7-8|TRBJ1-2
CASSSDNPLSLGYTF
>TRBV7-6|TRBJ2-1
CASSLGGGSGRASLEQFF
>TRBV4-1|TRBJ2-1
CASSGTSGRGYNEQFF
>TRBV7-3|TRBJ1-2
CASSSDRAYGYTF
>TRBV5-3|-
CASSPRGGYNEQYF
>TRBV25-1|TRBJ2-1
CASSELGGNEQFF
>TRBV6-5|TRBJ1-1
CASSYLGRAFF
>TRBV5-1|TRBJ2-2
CASSATSGRLTGELFF
>TRBV11-2|TRBJ2-2
CASTIAAGELFF
>TRBV6-1|TRBJ2-2
CASRDKIQGGTGELFF
>TRBV28|TRBJ2-7
CASTPAGGSSGRSYEQYF
>TRBV30|TRBJ2-3
CAWSDGLAETDTQYF
>TRBV7-2|TRBJ2-5
CASSLAETQYF
>TRBV6-1|TRBJ2-1
CASSKLGFGNEQFF
>TRBV6-6|TRBJ1-5
CASRQGLESNQPQHF